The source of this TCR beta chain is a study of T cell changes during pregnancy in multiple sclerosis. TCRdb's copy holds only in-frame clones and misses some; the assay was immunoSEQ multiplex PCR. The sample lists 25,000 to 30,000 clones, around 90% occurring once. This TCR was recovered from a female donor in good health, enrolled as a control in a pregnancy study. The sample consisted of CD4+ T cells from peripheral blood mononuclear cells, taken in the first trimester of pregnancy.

CDR3: CASSPRVADGGGELFF. The CDR3 coding sequence is TGTGCCAGCAGCCCGCGGGTAGCGGACGGAGGCGGGGAGCTGTTTTTT. The chain employs TRBV7-2 and TRBJ2-2; D might be TRBD2 (6 bases). Germline V lookup: CDR1 SGHTA, CDR2 FQGNSA. The CDR3 is made up of 16 amino acids. The V gene lost 5 bases and the J gene lost 7 bases, with 20 bases spanning the gap.